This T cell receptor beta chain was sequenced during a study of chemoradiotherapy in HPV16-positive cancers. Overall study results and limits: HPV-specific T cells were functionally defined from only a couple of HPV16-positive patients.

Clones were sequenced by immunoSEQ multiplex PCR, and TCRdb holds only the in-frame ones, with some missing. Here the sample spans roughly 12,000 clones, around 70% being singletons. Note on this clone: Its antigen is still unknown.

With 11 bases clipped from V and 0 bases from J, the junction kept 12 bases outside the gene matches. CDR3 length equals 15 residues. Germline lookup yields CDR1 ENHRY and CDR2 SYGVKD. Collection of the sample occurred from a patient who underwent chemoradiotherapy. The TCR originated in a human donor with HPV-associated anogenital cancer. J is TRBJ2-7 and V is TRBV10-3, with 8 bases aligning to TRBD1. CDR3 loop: CASSGGGQSSYEQYF. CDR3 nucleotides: TGTGCCTCTTCAGGGGGCGGGCAGAGCTCCTACGAGCAGTACTTC.